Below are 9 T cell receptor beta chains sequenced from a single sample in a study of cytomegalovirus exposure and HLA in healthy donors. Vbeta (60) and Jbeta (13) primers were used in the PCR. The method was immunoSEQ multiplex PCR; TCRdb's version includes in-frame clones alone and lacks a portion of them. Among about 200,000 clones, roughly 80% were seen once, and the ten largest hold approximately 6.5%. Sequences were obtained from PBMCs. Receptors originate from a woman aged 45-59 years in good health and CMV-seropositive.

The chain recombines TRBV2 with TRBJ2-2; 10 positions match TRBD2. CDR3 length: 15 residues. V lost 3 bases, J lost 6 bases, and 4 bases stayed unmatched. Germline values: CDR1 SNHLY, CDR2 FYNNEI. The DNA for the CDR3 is TGTGCCAGCAGTGAGACTAGCGGGCGGCCCGGGGAGCTGTTTTTT. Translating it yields CASSETSGRPGELFF.

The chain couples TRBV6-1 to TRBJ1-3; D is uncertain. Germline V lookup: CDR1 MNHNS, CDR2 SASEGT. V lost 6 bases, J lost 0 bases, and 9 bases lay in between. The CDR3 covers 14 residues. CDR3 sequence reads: CASSPSGSGNTIYF. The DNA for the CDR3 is TGTGCCAGCAGCCCTTCGGGCTCTGGAAACACCATATATTTT.

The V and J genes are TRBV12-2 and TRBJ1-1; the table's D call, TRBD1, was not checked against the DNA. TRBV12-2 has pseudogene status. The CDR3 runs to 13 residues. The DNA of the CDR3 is TGTGCAAGTCGCGACAGGATGAACACTGAAGCTTTCTTT. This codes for CASRDRMNTEAFF.

The CDR3 DNA sequence: TGCGCCAGCCGCGGGCTAGCGGGAGAGGATACGCAGTATTTT. As protein: CASRGLAGEDTQYF. This chain uses TRBV5-1 with TRBJ2-3; 10 bases line up with TRBD2. Germline trimming cut 7 bases from V and 6 bases from J; bases unmatched to any gene: 8. Germline CDR1 is SGHRS and CDR2 is YFSETQ. This CDR3 region has 14 residues.

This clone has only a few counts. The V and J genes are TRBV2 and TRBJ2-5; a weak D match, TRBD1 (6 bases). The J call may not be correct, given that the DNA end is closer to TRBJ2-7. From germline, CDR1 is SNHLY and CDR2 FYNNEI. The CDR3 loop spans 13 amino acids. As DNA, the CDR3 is TGTGCCAGCAGTGAACAGGGGATATACGAGCAGTACTTC. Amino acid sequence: CASSEQGIYEQYF.

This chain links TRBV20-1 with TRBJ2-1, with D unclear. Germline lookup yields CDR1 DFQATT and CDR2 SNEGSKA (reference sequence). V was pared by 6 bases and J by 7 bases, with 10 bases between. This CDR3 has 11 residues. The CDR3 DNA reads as TGCAGTGCGGTAGGAGTTAATGAGCAGTTCTTC. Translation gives CSAVGVNEQFF.

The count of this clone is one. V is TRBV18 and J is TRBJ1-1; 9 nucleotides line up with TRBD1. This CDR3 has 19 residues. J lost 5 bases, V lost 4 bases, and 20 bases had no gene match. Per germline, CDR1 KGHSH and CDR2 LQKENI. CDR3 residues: CASSRINLQGAQVNTEAFF. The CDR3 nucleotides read TGTGCCAGCTCACGAATCAACCTACAGGGGGCGCAAGTAAATACTGAAGCTTTCTTT. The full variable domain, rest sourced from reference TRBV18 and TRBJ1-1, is NAGVMQNPRHLVRRRGQEARLRCSPMKGHSHVYWYRQLPEEGLKFMVYLQKENIIDESGMPKERFSAEFPKEGPSILRIQQVVRGDSAAYFCASSRINLQGAQVNTEAFFGQGTRLTVV.

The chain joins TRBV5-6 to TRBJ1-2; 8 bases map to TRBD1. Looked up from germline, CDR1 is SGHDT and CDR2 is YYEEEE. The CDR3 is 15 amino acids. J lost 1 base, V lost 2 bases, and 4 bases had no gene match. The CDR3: CASSFGQGYNYGYTF. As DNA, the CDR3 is TGTGCCAGCAGCTTTGGACAGGGTTATAACTATGGCTACACCTTC.

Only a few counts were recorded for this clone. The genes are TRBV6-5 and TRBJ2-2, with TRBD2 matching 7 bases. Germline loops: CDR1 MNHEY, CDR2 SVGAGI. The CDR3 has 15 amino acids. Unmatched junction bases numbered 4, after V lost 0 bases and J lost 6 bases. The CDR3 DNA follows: TGTGCCAGCAGTTACTCCAGCGGGAAATCCGGGGAGCTGTTTTTT. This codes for CASSYSSGKSGELFF.